This TCR beta chain was profiled in a study of T cell responses to AZD1222 COVID-19 vaccine. Overall study context: Pooled in the analysis were second doses at about 4 or about 12 weeks.

The repertoire was sequenced with immunoSEQ multiplex PCR; TCRdb's copy has only in-frame clones and lacks some. The table shows around 160,000 clones, with about 93% occurring only once. V lost 0 bases and J lost 2, with 12 bases in between. Germline CDR1 and CDR2: SGHRS and YFSETQ. This CDR3 is 16 amino acids long. Of note for this clone: The antigen is undetermined.

Study-level findings and limits: Spike as a whole was targeted by vaccine-associated CD4 TCRs, dominant at 160-218 and 743-854.

This sequence joins TRBV5-1 and TRBJ1-5; no clear D. Here the sequenced sample was peripheral blood, taken on day 0 of AZD1222 vaccination. This clonotype was obtained from an adult in good health. The chain's CDR3 is CASSLAPLGGNQPQHF. The CDR3 bases are TGCGCCAGCAGCTTGGCTCCCTTAGGCGGCAATCAGCCCCAGCATTTT.